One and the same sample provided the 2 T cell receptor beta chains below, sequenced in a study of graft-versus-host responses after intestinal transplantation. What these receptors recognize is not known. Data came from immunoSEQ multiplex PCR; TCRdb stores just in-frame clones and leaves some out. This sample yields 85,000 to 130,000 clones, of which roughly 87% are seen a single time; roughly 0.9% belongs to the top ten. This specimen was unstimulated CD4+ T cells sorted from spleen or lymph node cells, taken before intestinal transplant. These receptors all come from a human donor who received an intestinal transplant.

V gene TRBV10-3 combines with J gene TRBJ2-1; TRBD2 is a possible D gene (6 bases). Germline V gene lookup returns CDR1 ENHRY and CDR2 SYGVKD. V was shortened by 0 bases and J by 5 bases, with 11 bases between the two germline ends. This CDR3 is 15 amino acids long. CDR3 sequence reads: CAISESSGTHNEQFF. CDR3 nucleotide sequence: TGTGCCATCAGTGAGTCGTCCGGGACTCACAATGAGCAGTTCTTC.

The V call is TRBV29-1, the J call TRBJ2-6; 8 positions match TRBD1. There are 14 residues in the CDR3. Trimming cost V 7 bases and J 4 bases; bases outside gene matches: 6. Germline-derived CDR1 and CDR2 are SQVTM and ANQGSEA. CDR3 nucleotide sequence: TGCAGCGCAGGACAGGGTTGGGGGGCCAACGTCCTGACTTTC. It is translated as CSAGQGWGANVLTF. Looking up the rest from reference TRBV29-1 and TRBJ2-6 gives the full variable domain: SAVISQKPSRDICQRGTSLTIQCQVDSQVTMMFWYRQQPGQSLTLIATANQGSEATYESGFVIDKFPISRPNLTFSTLTVSNMSPEDSSIYLCSAGQGWGANVLTFGAGSRLTVL.